The rows below give T cell receptor beta chains drawn from one sample of a study of T-cell reconstitution after alpha-beta-depleted transplantation in children. MiXCR, run by TCRdb on the PCR reads, gives a single entry per CDR3 protein. Of around 600,000 distinct CDR3 sequences in the sample, about 15% were seen once. The source was PBMCs from the stem cell graft donor, collected from the stem cell graft. The receptors were sampled from a human donor who donated a stem cell graft to a child with acute myeloid leukemia. Each CDR3 is given with its conserved first and last residue. The order of the fields is D gene, V gene, clone size, J gene, CDR3 DNA, CDR3 protein. The D gene is left open where the match is weak. The listing skips clone size in some rows; elsewhere it reads once, few, many or a size class.

d_gene: TRBD1
v_gene: TRBV7-7
abundance: .
j_gene: TRBJ2-5
CDR3nt: TGTGCCAGCAGTTTACACAGGGGATCGGAGGAGACCCAGTACTTC
CDR3aa: CASSLHRGSEETQYF

d_gene: .
v_gene: TRBV6-1
abundance: few
j_gene: TRBJ1-1
CDR3nt: TGTGCCAGCAGTGAAGGGTGGGGAAAGGACACTGAAGCTTTCTTT
CDR3aa: CASSEGWGKDTEAFF

d_gene: TRBD2
v_gene: TRBV29-1
abundance: many
j_gene: TRBJ2-3
CDR3nt: TGCAGCGTCCCTCCTGGGGGAGCGGGGGGCTGGGATACGCAGTATTTT
CDR3aa: CSVPPGGAGGWDTQYF

d_gene: .
v_gene: TRBV27
abundance: .
j_gene: TRBJ2-3
CDR3nt: TGTGCCAGCGGTGAACAGGGTACAGATACGCAGTATTTT
CDR3aa: CASGEQGTDTQYF

d_gene: TRBD2
v_gene: TRBV7-2
abundance: .
j_gene: TRBJ2-5
CDR3nt: TGTGCCAGCAGCTCGCGGGGGGGCGAAAGGACCCAGTACTTC
CDR3aa: CASSSRGGERTQYF

d_gene: .
v_gene: TRBV30
abundance: .
j_gene: TRBJ1-5
CDR3nt: TGTGCCTGTTCGTTGGACAGTTGGAATCAGCCCCAGCATTTT
CDR3aa: CACSLDSWNQPQHF

d_gene: TRBD1
v_gene: TRBV7-2
abundance: many
j_gene: TRBJ1-3
CDR3nt: TGTGCCAGCAGCTTCGGGACAGGGGACACCATATATTTT
CDR3aa: CASSFGTGDTIYF

d_gene: .
v_gene: TRBV27
abundance: many
j_gene: TRBJ2-1
CDR3nt: TGTGCCAGCAGTCCCGGACCATACAATGAGCAGTTCTTC
CDR3aa: CASSPGPYNEQFF

d_gene: .
v_gene: TRBV12-3/TRBV12-4
abundance: .
j_gene: TRBJ2-2
CDR3nt: TGTGCCAGCAGTCGACAGGCGAGCACCGGGGAGCTGTTTTTT
CDR3aa: CASSRQASTGELFF

d_gene: .
v_gene: TRBV20-1
abundance: many
j_gene: TRBJ1-4
CDR3nt: TGCAGTGCTAGACAGGGAATAACTAATGAAAAACTGTTTTTT
CDR3aa: CSARQGITNEKLFF

d_gene: TRBD1
v_gene: TRBV11-1
abundance: few
j_gene: TRBJ2-5
CDR3nt: TGTGCCAGCAGCTTTGGGACAGGGTATCCTCAAGAGACCCAGTACTTC
CDR3aa: CASSFGTGYPQETQYF

d_gene: .
v_gene: TRBV15
abundance: few
j_gene: TRBJ1-2
CDR3nt: TGTGCCACCAGCAGAGATCTGCGGGGAGGGAATGGCTACACCTTC
CDR3aa: CATSRDLRGGNGYTF

d_gene: TRBD1
v_gene: TRBV7-2
abundance: few
j_gene: TRBJ2-3
CDR3nt: TGTGCCAGCAGCTTTTGGGGGACAGGGGTTAACGCGCAGTATTTT
CDR3aa: CASSFWGTGVNAQYF

d_gene: .
v_gene: TRBV5-1
abundance: few
j_gene: TRBJ1-1
CDR3nt: TGCGCCAGCAGCTTGGATGCAGGGGTAGGCACTGAAGCTTTCTTT
CDR3aa: CASSLDAGVGTEAFF

d_gene: .
v_gene: TRBV20-1
abundance: few
j_gene: TRBJ2-2
CDR3nt: TGCAGTGCTAGAGTCAGCCGGGCCTCCGGGGAGCTGTTTTTT
CDR3aa: CSARVSRASGELFF

d_gene: TRBD2
v_gene: TRBV9
abundance: many
j_gene: TRBJ2-1
CDR3nt: TGTGCCAGCAGCGTAGCCAGCGGGGTTGTGAATGAGCAGTTCTTC
CDR3aa: CASSVASGVVNEQFF

d_gene: .
v_gene: TRBV20-1
abundance: many
j_gene: TRBJ2-5
CDR3nt: TGCAGTGTTCGCCCCTCAGAGACCCAGTACTTC
CDR3aa: CSVRPSETQYF

d_gene: .
v_gene: TRBV28
abundance: .
j_gene: TRBJ2-1
CDR3nt: TGTGCCAGCAGTTTAGGGGACTTCTGGGATGAGCAGTTCTTC
CDR3aa: CASSLGDFWDEQFF

d_gene: .
v_gene: TRBV28
abundance: many
j_gene: TRBJ2-1
CDR3nt: TGTGCCGGGGGACCGGGGACCTATATAAATGAGCAGTTCTTC
CDR3aa: CAGGPGTYINEQFF

d_gene: .
v_gene: TRBV20-1
abundance: many
j_gene: TRBJ2-3
CDR3nt: TGCAGTGCCGTCAGACGGGTCGGCCAAATTCAAACAGATACGCAGTATTTT
CDR3aa: CSAVRRVGQIQTDTQYF

d_gene: .
v_gene: TRBV20-1
abundance: many
j_gene: TRBJ2-7
CDR3nt: TGCAGTGCTAGAGGGGCAGGGTACGAGCAGTACTTC
CDR3aa: CSARGAGYEQYF

d_gene: TRBD2
v_gene: TRBV12-3/TRBV12-4
abundance: few
j_gene: TRBJ2-7
CDR3nt: TGTGCCAGCAGAACCGGGACTAGCGTGTACGAGCAGTACTTC
CDR3aa: CASRTGTSVYEQYF

d_gene: TRBD2
v_gene: TRBV11-2
abundance: few
j_gene: TRBJ2-3
CDR3nt: TGTGCCAGCAGCTTAGTTAGCGGGGGGGCCTCCTCCCAAGATACGCAGTATTTT
CDR3aa: CASSLVSGGASSQDTQYF

d_gene: TRBD1
v_gene: TRBV20-1
abundance: many
j_gene: TRBJ1-3
CDR3nt: TGCAGTGCTAGACCTGGACAGGAACGACTGCCCGTTCGAAACACCATATATTTT
CDR3aa: CSARPGQERLPVRNTIYF

d_gene: .
v_gene: TRBV20-1
abundance: once
j_gene: TRBJ1-4
CDR3nt: TGCAGTGCTAGTCGATCTGCGACAAGAAATGAAAAACTGTTTTTT
CDR3aa: CSASRSATRNEKLFF

d_gene: .
v_gene: TRBV10-2
abundance: many
j_gene: TRBJ1-5
CDR3nt: TGCGCCAGCAGTCAGGACACCCTCAAGCCCCAGCATTTT
CDR3aa: CASSQDTLKPQHF

d_gene: .
v_gene: TRBV18
abundance: .
j_gene: TRBJ2-1
CDR3nt: TGTGCCAGCTCACCATTTTATGGCTCCTACAATGAGCAGTTCTTC
CDR3aa: CASSPFYGSYNEQFF

d_gene: .
v_gene: TRBV9
abundance: few
j_gene: TRBJ2-3
CDR3nt: TGTGCCAGCAGCGCCTCACCCTCGTCTAGCACAGATACGCAGTATTTT
CDR3aa: CASSASPSSSTDTQYF

d_gene: .
v_gene: TRBV7-9
abundance: once
j_gene: TRBJ1-2
CDR3nt: TGTGCCAGCAGCTTATACCAGACCAATGGCTACACCTTC
CDR3aa: CASSLYQTNGYTF

d_gene: .
v_gene: TRBV20-1
abundance: many
j_gene: TRBJ2-7
CDR3nt: TGCAGTGCTAGAGACAGGGAGAGCTCCTACGAGCAGTACTTC
CDR3aa: CSARDRESSYEQYF

d_gene: .
v_gene: TRBV24-1
abundance: few
j_gene: TRBJ1-2
CDR3nt: TGTGCCACCAGTGAAGGGGGCTATGGCTACACCTTC
CDR3aa: CATSEGGYGYTF

d_gene: .
v_gene: TRBV10-2
abundance: .
j_gene: TRBJ2-5
CDR3nt: TGCGCCAGCCTACCTTCAAGCATAGGAGAGACCCAGTACTTC
CDR3aa: CASLPSSIGETQYF

d_gene: .
v_gene: TRBV12-3/TRBV12-4
abundance: many
j_gene: TRBJ1-1
CDR3nt: TGTGCCAGCAGTCCCCATAGGGGGAACACTGAAGCTTTCTTT
CDR3aa: CASSPHRGNTEAFF

d_gene: .
v_gene: TRBV9
abundance: many
j_gene: TRBJ2-4
CDR3nt: TGTGCCAGCGGAACTAGCTCGTTGGACATTCAGTACTTC
CDR3aa: CASGTSSLDIQYF

d_gene: TRBD2
v_gene: TRBV9
abundance: .
j_gene: TRBJ2-2
CDR3nt: TGTGCCAGCAGCGGGGAGGGACTAGCGGTCTCAAGAACCGGGGAGCTGTTTTTT
CDR3aa: CASSGEGLAVSRTGELFF

d_gene: .
v_gene: TRBV6-1
abundance: many
j_gene: TRBJ1-6
CDR3nt: TGTGCCAGCAGTGATGTACAGCAGTATAATTCACCCCTCCACTTT
CDR3aa: CASSDVQQYNSPLHF

d_gene: .
v_gene: TRBV15
abundance: many
j_gene: TRBJ2-5
CDR3nt: TGTGCCACCAGCAGAGTTGAGAGGGAGACCCAGTACTTC
CDR3aa: CATSRVERETQYF

d_gene: .
v_gene: TRBV5-5
abundance: many
j_gene: TRBJ2-7
CDR3nt: TGTGCCAGCAGCTCCCTTGATGCCTACGAGCAGTACTTC
CDR3aa: CASSSLDAYEQYF

d_gene: .
v_gene: TRBV12-3/TRBV12-4
abundance: .
j_gene: TRBJ2-2
CDR3nt: TGTGCCAGCGAGTCTGTCGGCACCACGAACACCGGGGAGCTGTTTTTT
CDR3aa: CASESVGTTNTGELFF

d_gene: .
v_gene: TRBV7-2
abundance: .
j_gene: TRBJ2-3
CDR3nt: TGTGCCAGCAGCCTAGGACTAGGGGGGTGGGGCACAGATACGCAGTATTTT
CDR3aa: CASSLGLGGWGTDTQYF

d_gene: .
v_gene: TRBV20-1
abundance: many
j_gene: TRBJ2-1
CDR3nt: TGCAGTGCTAGTCTGATAAATGAGCAGTTCTTC
CDR3aa: CSASLINEQFF

d_gene: TRBD2
v_gene: TRBV15
abundance: .
j_gene: TRBJ2-1
CDR3nt: TGTGCCACCAGCAGAGTAACTAGCGACAATGAGCAGTTCTTC
CDR3aa: CATSRVTSDNEQFF

d_gene: TRBD1
v_gene: TRBV20-1
abundance: many
j_gene: TRBJ2-2
CDR3nt: TGCAGTGCTAGAGTATCCCTCGGGACAGGTCCCTTTCTAAGCACCGGGGAGCTGTTTTTT
CDR3aa: CSARVSLGTGPFLSTGELFF

d_gene: TRBD2
v_gene: TRBV9
abundance: .
j_gene: TRBJ2-2
CDR3nt: TGTGCCAGCAGCGCTAGCGGCAACACCGGGGAGCTGTTTTTT
CDR3aa: CASSASGNTGELFF

d_gene: .
v_gene: TRBV20-1
abundance: few
j_gene: TRBJ1-2
CDR3nt: TGCAGTGCGACCGGGGGGGGAGGCGAGTCCACCTTC
CDR3aa: CSATGGGGESTF

d_gene: TRBD1
v_gene: TRBV6-5
abundance: many
j_gene: TRBJ1-3
CDR3nt: TGTGCCAGCAGACGGGACAGGGTTGGAAACACCATATATTTT
CDR3aa: CASRRDRVGNTIYF

d_gene: .
v_gene: TRBV20-1
abundance: many
j_gene: TRBJ2-1
CDR3nt: TGCAGTGCTAGAGATCTGGAGAGCTCCTACAATGAGCAGTTCTTC
CDR3aa: CSARDLESSYNEQFF

d_gene: .
v_gene: TRBV7-9
abundance: few
j_gene: TRBJ2-3
CDR3nt: TGTGCCAGCAGACCACACACAGATACGCAGTATTTT
CDR3aa: CASRPHTDTQYF

d_gene: TRBD1
v_gene: TRBV7-2
abundance: many
j_gene: TRBJ2-1
CDR3nt: TGTGCCAGCAGCCTCCGGAACCCGGGACAGGGGGTCAATGAGCAGTTCTTC
CDR3aa: CASSLRNPGQGVNEQFF

d_gene: .
v_gene: TRBV5-6
abundance: many
j_gene: TRBJ1-1
CDR3nt: TGTGCCAGCAGCACCGGAACAACATTTGAAGCTTTCTTT
CDR3aa: CASSTGTTFEAFF

d_gene: TRBD1
v_gene: TRBV6-1
abundance: many
j_gene: TRBJ2-1
CDR3nt: TGTGCCAGCAGACCCGGACAGGGGGTAAATGAGCAGTTCTTC
CDR3aa: CASRPGQGVNEQFF

d_gene: .
v_gene: TRBV20-1
abundance: few
j_gene: TRBJ2-1
CDR3nt: TGCAGTGCTAGATCCTTAGGTTCCCCTGAGCAGTTCTTC
CDR3aa: CSARSLGSPEQFF